Listed below are T cell receptor beta chains from one sample, sequenced in a study of blood T cell repertoires in COVID-19. The assay was immunoSEQ multiplex PCR, and TCRdb's table has in-frame clones only and misses some. The table lists under 200,000 clones, approximately 80% of them singletons. Sequencing was carried out using peripheral blood. These receptors originate from a woman in her fifties or sixties with acute or convalescent COVID-19. Both conserved end residues are part of each CDR3. Each record gives: V gene, D gene, CDR3 length, clone size, J gene, CDR3 DNA, CDR3 protein. A D gene is named only where the DNA matches it firmly. The size entry is marked missing in some rows and otherwise reads once, few, many or a size class.

>TRBV5-1|TRBD1|14|few|TRBJ1-1
TGCGCCAGCAGCCCACAGGGGGCCGGGACTGAAGCTTTCTTT
CASSPQGAGTEAFF
>TRBV19|TRBD2|11|NA|TRBJ2-7
TGTGCCAGCTCGCTAGCGGGGGAGCAGTACTTC
CASSLAGEQYF
>TRBV5-1|NA|15|NA|TRBJ1-5
TGCGCCAGCAGCATGGACGGTAATAGCAATCAGCCCCAGCATTTT
CASSMDGNSNQPQHF
>TRBV9|NA|16|NA|TRBJ2-2
TGTGCCAGCAGCGAGCGGCAACAGTGGAGCACCGGGGAGCTGTTTTTT
CASSERQQWSTGELFF
>TRBV13|TRBD1|15|NA|TRBJ1-3
TGTGCCAGCAGCTTACGCGACAGGGGTAGAAACACCATATATTTT
CASSLRDRGRNTIYF
>TRBV5-4|TRBD2|14|NA|TRBJ2-7
TGTGCCAGCAGCCCTAGCGGGGGAAGGAACGAGCAGTACTTC
CASSPSGGRNEQYF
>TRBV6-2/TRBV6-3|TRBD1|15|NA|TRBJ2-7
TGTGCCAGCAGTGACCGTAGACAGGGAACGGGGGAGCAGTACTTC
CASSDRRQGTGEQYF
>TRBV6-2/TRBV6-3|TRBD1|18|NA|TRBJ1-5
TGTGCCAGCAGTCTCTCCCTACTACAGGGGTTTAGCAATCAGCCCCAGCATTTT
CASSLSLLQGFSNQPQHF
>TRBV4-2|TRBD2|16|once|TRBJ2-1
TGTGCCAGCAGCCAAGAGGGGACTAGCGGCATCAATGAGCAGTTCTTC
CASSQEGTSGINEQFF
>TRBV5-6|TRBD1|15|NA|TRBJ1-6
TGTGCCAGCAGCTTGTACGGGACAGATAATTCACCCCTCCACTTT
CASSLYGTDNSPLHF
>TRBV4-3|NA|15|once|TRBJ2-5
TGCGCCAGCAGCCAAGAAGGTCTAGCGAGGGAGACCCAGTACTTC
CASSQEGLARETQYF
>TRBV4-3|NA|14|NA|TRBJ2-7
TGCGCCAGCAGCCCTACCCCTCATACCTACGAGCAGTACTTC
CASSPTPHTYEQYF
>TRBV18|NA|15|few|TRBJ1-6
TGTGCCAGTCAACCGGGGAACAGGGAAGATTCACCCCTCCACTTT
CASQPGNREDSPLHF
>TRBV7-9|NA|14|NA|TRBJ1-4
TGTGCCAGCAGCTTAACACAGGGAGGGGAAAAACTGTTTTTT
CASSLTQGGEKLFF
>TRBV6-5|TRBD1|14|NA|TRBJ2-1
TGTGCCAGCAGTTACTCGAGAGGGGGCAGCGAGCAGTTCTTC
CASSYSRGGSEQFF
>TRBV18|NA|14|NA|TRBJ1-4
TGTGCCAGCTCACCTCGTGGGGCGAACGAAAAACTGTTTTTT
CASSPRGANEKLFF
>TRBV7-2|TRBD2|16|once|TRBJ2-2
TGTGCCAGCAGCCCACGGACTAGCGGGGGTGGCGGGGAGCTGTTTTTT
CASSPRTSGGGGELFF
>TRBV15|TRBD1|14|NA|TRBJ1-3
TGTGCCACCAGCAGAGAACAGGGGAGAAACACCATATATTTT
CATSREQGRNTIYF
>TRBV25-1|TRBD1|15|NA|TRBJ1-3
TGTGCCAGCAGTGGAACAGGGGAAACTGGAAACACCATATATTTT
CASSGTGETGNTIYF
>TRBV3-1/TRBV3-2|NA|14|NA|TRBJ1-2
TGTGCCAGCAGCCATTGGAGGGACGGCTATGGCTACACCTTC
CASSHWRDGYGYTF
>TRBV27|TRBD1|14|once|TRBJ1-2
TGTGCCAGCAGGGAGACAGGGGGCGCGAATGGCTACACCTTC
CASRETGGANGYTF
>TRBV4-3|NA|17|NA|TRBJ2-6
TGCGCCAGCAGCCAAGATCTGGGGGCGCTTGGGGCCAACGTCCTGACTTTC
CASSQDLGALGANVLTF
>TRBV29-1|NA|10|NA|TRBJ1-2
TGCAGCGTTGAACAGGATGGCTACACCTTC
CSVEQDGYTF
>TRBV18|NA|15|NA|TRBJ2-5
TGTGCCAGCTCACCAACACTAGGAGCGGAAGAGACCCAGTACTTC
CASSPTLGAEETQYF
>TRBV5-4|NA|16|NA|TRBJ2-6
TGTGCCAGCAGCCCCCGTCGGGGTAATGGGGCCAACGTCCTGACTTTC
CASSPRRGNGANVLTF
>TRBV9|NA|13|NA|TRBJ2-3
TGTGCCAGCAGCGTAGCGGGCACAGATACGCAGTATTTT
CASSVAGTDTQYF
>TRBV5-8|TRBD2|16|NA|TRBJ2-7
TGTGCCAGCAGCTTTAGCCCGGGACTAGCACCCTACGAGCAGTACTTC
CASSFSPGLAPYEQYF
>TRBV30|NA|15|few|TRBJ1-3
TGTGCCTGGAGTCCCCCTAGAAGCGCTGGAAACACCATATATTTT
CAWSPPRSAGNTIYF
>TRBV9|TRBD1|16|NA|TRBJ2-1
TGTGCCTCCACAAAAGGGACAGGCGTCTCCTACAATGAGCAGTTCTTC
CASTKGTGVSYNEQFF
>TRBV2|NA|14|once|TRBJ2-2
TGTGCCAGCAAGGAGGCACTGAACACCGGGGAGCTGTTTTTT
CASKEALNTGELFF
>TRBV4-3|TRBD1|16|few|TRBJ1-3
TGCGCCAGCAGCCCCCGGACAGGTAGCTCTGGAAACACCATATATTTT
CASSPRTGSSGNTIYF
>TRBV2|NA|13|NA|TRBJ1-5
TGTGCCACGACCCGCAGGGTAAATCAGCCCCAGCATTTT
CATTRRVNQPQHF
>TRBV7-9|NA|15|NA|TRBJ2-7
TGTGCCAGCAGCTTAACAGGGTACGGACGGTACGAGCAGTACTTC
CASSLTGYGRYEQYF